This note documents a single T cell receptor (beta chain) sequence. The data belong to a study of control samples from healthy donors and cancer patients. Generated by immunoSEQ multiplex PCR, the TCRdb table keeps only in-frame clones and is missing some. The table has roughly 54,000 clones, approximately 95% seen once. This TCR derives from a woman in her thirties in good health. Sequences were obtained from blood.

The CDR3 sequence: CASSLLYEQYF. In nucleotides, the CDR3 is TGTGCCAGCAGTTTGTTGTACGAGCAGTACTTC. V gene TRBV28 combines with J gene TRBJ2-7; D is undetermined. The CDR3 sequence is 11 residues long. The germline V gene has CDR1 MDHEN and CDR2 SYDVKM. Deletions cut 3 bases from V and 4 bases from J, with 4 bases between.